The rows below give T cell receptor beta chains drawn from one sample of a study of CD8 T cell repertoires and HIV-1 epitope variants. This table comes from immunoSEQ multiplex PCR, and its TCRdb copy is limited to in-frame clones, with some not included. The sample comprises thousands of clones, 64% of which are singletons, and over 35% rests with the top ten. These receptors have no identified antigens. Sequenced material: cultured CD8+ T cells derived from PBMCs. The receptor set was obtained from a male donor with HIV. The CDR3 runs from the conserved cysteine through the conserved F or W. The D gene is left open where the match is weak. The size of a clone is reported for some rows only, either as once, few or many, or as a class for expanded clones.

16,TRBV7-8,TRBJ2-3,.,TRBD1,TGTGCCAGCAGCCCGCAGACAGGGGTACGCACAGATACGCAGTATTTT,CASSPQTGVRTDTQYF
15,TRBV11-3,TRBJ2-2,.,TRBD2,TGTGCCAGCAGTGCTAGCGGAACGAACACCGGGGAGCTGTTTTTT,CASSASGTNTGELFF
16,TRBV10-2,TRBJ2-5,.,TRBD2,TGCGCCAGCAGTGAGTGGAGCGGGGGGGACCAAGAGACCCAGTACTTC,CASSEWSGGDQETQYF
14,TRBV13,TRBJ2-7,.,.,TGTGCCAGCAGTTCAGATGTCTCGGCCTACGAGCAGTACTTC,CASSSDVSAYEQYF
14,TRBV19,TRBJ2-7,few,TRBD1,TGTGCCAGTAGTATCCTACAGGGGTGGAACGAGCAGTACTTC,CASSILQGWNEQYF
16,TRBV7-9,TRBJ2-7,.,TRBD1,TGTGCCAGCAGCCCGCCCACAGGACAGGGCCTCTACGAGCAGTACTTC,CASSPPTGQGLYEQYF
17,TRBV28,TRBJ1-2,medium-sized,TRBD1,TGTGCCAGCACCCCCGGGGACAGGGGACCCTACGGCTATGGCTACACCTTC,CASTPGDRGPYGYGYTF
16,TRBV19,TRBJ1-5,once,.,TGTGCCACGTGCCCCGACCCTGAAAGGAGCAATCAGCCCCAGCATTTT,CATCPDPERSNQPQHF
13,TRBV28,TRBJ2-7,.,.,TGTGCCAGCAGTGGACTCGTAACCTACGAGCAGTACTTC,CASSGLVTYEQYF
14,TRBV14,TRBJ2-7,few,.,TGTGCCAGCAGCCAAGGTCCCATTCCCTACGAGCAGTACTTC,CASSQGPIPYEQYF
10,TRBV6-1,TRBJ1-1,.,.,TGTGCCAGCAGGGACAGTCAAGCTTTCTTT,CASRDSQAFF
14,TRBV6-5,TRBJ1-5,few,TRBD1,TGTGCCACATCAGGGGGCGTTCGCAATCAGCCCCAGCATTTT,CATSGGVRNQPQHF
17,TRBV28,TRBJ1-2,.,TRBD1,TGTGCCAGCGGGTCTATTACAGGGGCCGGGCCTTTAAGCGGCTACACCTTC,CASGSITGAGPLSGYTF
13,TRBV5-5,TRBJ1-1,.,.,TGTGCCAGCAGCTTGGCAATGGGAACTGAAGCTTTCTTT,CASSLAMGTEAFF
13,TRBV6-5,TRBJ1-1,.,.,TGTGCCAGCAGTTACTCCGGGGGCACTGAAGCTTTCTTT,CASSYSGGTEAFF
13,TRBV2,TRBJ1-4,once,.,TGTGCCAGCAGTCAAAGATCTAATGAAAAACTGTTTTTT,CASSQRSNEKLFF
15,TRBV7-9,TRBJ1-5,.,.,TGTGCCAGCAGCCCCGCCGGGACCGTCAATCAGCCCCAGCATTTT,CASSPAGTVNQPQHF
15,TRBV9,TRBJ2-7,.,TRBD1,TGTGCCAGCAGCGTCGGACAGGGGGCGGGTTCCGAGCAGTACTTC,CASSVGQGAGSEQYF
15,TRBV6-5,TRBJ1-4,few,.,TGTGCCAGCAGCCCCTACACTTCAACTAATGAAAAACTGTTTTTT,CASSPYTSTNEKLFF
15,TRBV5-6,TRBJ1-1,.,.,TGTGCCAGCAGCTTAATTTTACCGACCGGTACTGAAGCTTTCTTT,CASSLILPTGTEAFF
14,TRBV7-9,TRBJ1-3,once,TRBD1,TGTGCCAGCAGCTTACAACAGACAGGGAACACCATATATTTT,CASSLQQTGNTIYF
14,TRBV28,TRBJ2-1,.,TRBD2,TGTGCCAGCTGGCGGGCGGGAGGGCCAAATGAGCAGTTCTTC,CASWRAGGPNEQFF
14,TRBV19,TRBJ2-1,.,.,TGTGCCAGTACCCCCAAGATGGCTGACAATGAGCAGTTCTTC,CASTPKMADNEQFF
15,TRBV27,TRBJ2-1,.,.,TGTGCCAGCAGTTTTCTGGTCGGCGGATACAATGAGCAGTTCTTC,CASSFLVGGYNEQFF
17,TRBV28,TRBJ2-4,.,TRBD1,TGTGCCAGCAGTTTAGTTACAGGGGGTCGAGCCAAAAACATTCAGTACTTC,CASSLVTGGRAKNIQYF
16,TRBV7-9,TRBJ1-6,medium-sized,TRBD1,TGTGCCAGCAGCTTGGACAGGGTAGCCTATAATTCACCCCTCCACTTT,CASSLDRVAYNSPLHF
17,TRBV4-3,TRBJ2-3,.,.,TGCGCCAGCAGCCAAGATCACCGGGAGCGGGGCACAGATACGCAGTATTTT,CASSQDHRERGTDTQYF
15,TRBV9,TRBJ2-1,.,.,TGTGCCAGCAGCCTGGATGGACTGACCCTCAATGAGCAGTTCTTC,CASSLDGLTLNEQFF
15,TRBV21-1,TRBJ2-3,.,.,TGTGCCAGCAGTTCTAGCGGATCGGGCACAGATACGCAGTATTTT,CASSSSGSGTDTQYF
14,TRBV2,TRBJ1-1,few,TRBD1,TGTGCCAGCAGATGGGGACAGGGGGCTACTGAAGCTTTCTTT,CASRWGQGATEAFF
15,TRBV7-9,TRBJ2-5,few,.,TGTGCCAGCAGCCCCCTTGGAGGGGCAGACGAGACCCAGTACTTC,CASSPLGGADETQYF
17,TRBV15,TRBJ2-1,.,TRBD2,TGTGCCACCAGCAGAGATTTTGCGGGGAGGGCCAATAGTGAGCAGTTCTTC,CATSRDFAGRANSEQFF